A single sample is the source of the 3 T cell receptor beta chains below, sequenced in a study of blood T cell repertoires in COVID-19. Assay: immunoSEQ multiplex PCR; the TCRdb copy retains only in-frame clones and omits some. The sample lists approximately 28,000 clones; about two thirds were seen once. Sequenced input: peripheral blood. The receptors here all came from a boy aged 2-15 years with active or convalescent COVID-19.

The chain couples TRBV7-9 to TRBJ1-4; no clear D gene. Germline V CDR1 and CDR2: SEHNR, FQNEAQ (reference sequence). The CDR3 runs to 13 residues. V lost 5 bases and J lost 8, with 12 bases in between. The CDR3 DNA sequence: TGTGCCAGCAGCCCTTCTAGTCAGGAAAAACTGTTTTTT. This sequence encodes CASSPSSQEKLFF. Looking up the rest from reference TRBV7-9 and TRBJ1-4 gives the full variable domain: DTGVSQNPRHKITKRGQNVTFRCDPISEHNRLYWYRQTLGQGPEFLTYFQNEAQLEKSRLLSDRFSAERPKGSFSTLEIQRTEQGDSAMYLCASSPSSQEKLFFGSGTQLSVL.

The chain is built from TRBV7-2 and TRBJ2-2; tentative D call: TRBD1 (5 bases). V gave up 9 bases and J gave up 0 bases, with 11 bases separating them. This CDR3 comprises 14 residues. In germline, CDR1 is SGHTA, CDR2 FQGNSA. CDR3 protein: CASTDKANTGELFF. The CDR3 DNA reads as TGTGCCAGTACGGACAAGGCGAACACCGGGGAGCTGTTTTTT.

The rearrangement uses TRBV28 and TRBJ1-1; D is uncertain. The CDR3 extends over 13 amino acids. V was pared by 5 bases and J by 1 base, with 8 bases between. CDR1 is MDHEN, CDR2 SYDVKM, per germline. The CDR3 DNA sequence: TGTGCCAGCAGTCGGGGTACGAACACTGAAGCTTTCTTT. It codes for CASSRGTNTEAFF. Drawing the rest from reference TRBV28 and TRBJ1-1, the complete variable domain is DVKVTQSSRYLVKRTGEKVFLECVQDMDHENMFWYRQDPGLGLRLIYFSYDVKMKEKGDIPEGYSVSREKKERFSLILESASTNQTSMYLCASSRGTNTEAFFGQGTRLTVV.